The 11 T cell receptor beta chains below all came from one sample that was sequenced in a study of molecular identifiers for immune sequencing clone quantification. TCRdb reprocessed the PCR reads via MiXCR and lists one record per CDR3 protein. This sample carries hundreds of thousands of distinct CDR3 sequences, just under 20% of them seen once, and the ten largest clones take 0.85% to 0.9%. The sequencing sample was made of naive CD8+ T cells from blood, with Jurkat cell RNA spiked in. Subset denoted: FACS-sorted CD8+CD4-CCR7+CD45RA+ naive T cells. These receptors all stem from a human donor in good health. Some libraries in this study had Jurkat cell RNA spiked in.

This clonotype has a count of ten or more. This rearrangement joins TRBV12-2 to TRBJ2-5; TRBD2 was called by the table and not checked on the DNA. TRBV12-2 is described as a pseudogene. This CDR3 is 17 amino acids long. The CDR3 sequence: CASRLARAMRELETQYF. In DNA form, the CDR3 reads TGTGCAAGTCGCTTAGCGCGAGCAATGCGGGAGCTGGAGACCCAGTACTTC.

The chain uses TRBV10-3 and TRBJ2-3; 8 bases fit TRBD1. The CDR3 has 13 amino acids. Germline loops: CDR1 ENHRY, CDR2 SYGVKD. The ends lost 7 bases at V and 3 bases at J; junction bases unmatched: 3. CDR3 nucleotide sequence: TGTGCCATCACTACAGGGGGGACAGATACGCAGTATTTT. Its protein is CAITTGGTDTQYF.

Many counts were recorded for this clonotype. The chain couples TRBV28 to TRBJ1-6, with D hard to call. Trimming took 6 bases from V and 0 from J, leaving 12 bases between them. The CDR3 loop spans 16 amino acids. Germline V lookup: CDR1 MDHEN, CDR2 SYDVKM. In nucleotides, the CDR3 is TGTGCCAGCAGAATGGGCCTGAGCTCCTATAATTCACCCCTCCACTTT. Its protein product is CASRMGLSSYNSPLHF.

A few counts support this clonotype. This rearrangement joins TRBV2 to TRBJ2-7; the match to TRBD1 covers 9 bases. In germline, CDR1 is SNHLY, CDR2 FYNNEI. The ends lost 6 bases at V and 5 bases at J; junction bases unmatched: 11. The CDR3 sequence is 15 residues long. CDR3 coding DNA: TGTGCCAGCAGACCGTCCGGGACAGGGACCAACGAGCAGTACTTC. Its protein product is CASRPSGTGTNEQYF.

This clonotype was seen once. A much larger clone lies a single base off, so this may be a read error. The rearrangement links TRBV11-2 to TRBJ2-1, with D hard to call. From germline, CDR1 is SGHAT and CDR2 FQNNGV. The CDR3 runs 14 residues. CDR3 bases: TGTGCCAGCAGCTTAGAAGGGTCGCTGAATGTGCAGTTCTTC. Translation: CASSLEGSLNVQFF.

The chain combines TRBV20-1 with TRBJ2-1; 8 nucleotides agree with TRBD2. In germline, CDR1 is DFQATT, CDR2 SNEGSKA (reference sequence). The CDR3 covers 17 residues. V shed 2 bases, J shed 6 bases, and the junction held 15 bases outside the gene matches. CDR3 sequence reads: CSARSVRPGGPSNEQFF. The CDR3, as DNA: TGCAGTGCTAGATCGGTTCGTCCGGGAGGGCCGAGCAATGAGCAGTTCTTC.

The rearrangement links TRBV15 to TRBJ2-2; D ambiguous. The CDR3 runs to 17 residues. V was shortened by 0 bases and J by 5 bases, with 16 bases between the two germline ends. Germline loops: CDR1 LNHNV, CDR2 YYDKDF (reference sequence). CDR3 in amino acids: CATSRDIGWTGTGELFF. DNA for the CDR3: TGTGCCACCAGCAGAGATATAGGGTGGACCGGGACCGGGGAGCTGTTTTTT.

This clonotype was picked up a small number of times. The chain carries TRBV27 and TRBJ2-7; D is possibly TRBD2 (5 bases). This CDR3 contains 16 residues. The V and J ends lost 5 bases and 0 bases respectively, with 17 bases between them. Germline CDR1 is MNHEY and CDR2 is SMNVEV (reference sequence). CDR3 coding DNA: TGTGCCAGCAGTCTACTTAGCGTCCTGGCCTCCTACGAGCAGTACTTC. The encoded protein is CASSLLSVLASYEQYF.

This clonotype was recorded a few times. The J gene is TRBJ2-3, the V gene TRBV4-3; D possibly corresponds to TRBD2 (6 bases). The CDR3 has 21 residues. Germline CDR1 and CDR2: LGHNA and YSLEER. The germline V and J ends were trimmed by 0 bases and 3 bases, with 28 bases remaining between them. The DNA for the CDR3 is TGCGCCAGCAGCCAAGATTTTTTTTCAAGCGGGTGGACCAAATCAACAGATACGCAGTATTTT. It is translated as CASSQDFFSSGWTKSTDTQYF.

This clonotype occurred a few times. The rearrangement joins TRBV30 to TRBJ2-1; 7 bases are a match to TRBD1. CDR1 is GTSNPN, CDR2 SVGIG, per germline (reference sequence). The length of the CDR3 is 14 residues. V shed 2 bases and J 5 bases; nucleotides not matched to a gene: 6. In nucleotides, the CDR3 is TGTGCCTGGAGTACAGGGGTTGGGCACAATGAGCAGTTCTTC. It codes for CAWSTGVGHNEQFF.

A remark on this clonotype: A read error may be the cause here, since a much bigger clone is one base away. The rearrangement links TRBV28 to TRBJ2-1; 8 bases align to TRBD2. From germline, CDR1 is MDHEN and CDR2 SYDVKM. CDR3 length equals 14 residues. The CDR3 here is CACSSRLASDEQFF. Here the CDR3 DNA reads TGTGCCTGCAGTTCCCGACTAGCGAGCGATGAGCAGTTCTTC.